One TCR beta chain is described in this entry. Its specificity is not known. The CDR3 is made up of 17 amino acids. Germline V CDR1 and CDR2: SGDLS, YYNGEE. Unmatched junction bases numbered 2, after V lost 3 bases and J lost 0 bases. The second PCR ran about 7 to 12 cycles with a sample-barcoded 5' primer and J-beta primers. TCRdb re-derived calls from the 5' RACE reads in MiXCR, one entry per CDR3 protein. The sample shows about 1.6 million distinct CDR3 sequences, roughly 30% of them seen only once. The data belong to a study of blood T cells in healthy people across ages. Notes on the study in general: Among T cells, TCR beta diversity per million cells dropped roughly linearly as age rose.

The gene calls are TRBV9 and TRBJ2-6; TRBD1 agrees at 11 bases. This receptor was taken from a woman in her 30s in good health. The material sequenced was blood. The DNA of the CDR3 is TGTGCCAGCAGCGCCGGGACAGGGGGCTCTGGGGCCAACGTCCTGACTTTC. Residues: CASSAGTGGSGANVLTF. The variable domain in full, completed from reference TRBV9 and TRBJ2-6, reads DSGVTQTPKHLITATGQRVTLRCSPRSGDLSVYWYQQSLDQGLQFLIQYYNGEERAKGNILERFSAQQFPDLHSELNLSSLELGDSALYFCASSAGTGGSGANVLTFGAGSRLTVL.